This TCR beta chain was identified in a study of cytomegalovirus exposure and HLA in healthy donors. This clone was counted only a few times. PCR amplification relied on 60 Vbeta primers (plus 13 Jbeta primers). Sequenced by immunoSEQ multiplex PCR; TCRdb stores in-frame clones only, minus some. The table shows approximately 56,000 clones, with roughly 70% occurring only once. The CDR3 is made up of 13 amino acids. Germline V gives CDR1 SEHNR, CDR2 FQNEAQ (reference sequence). V shed 1 base and J shed 5 bases, with 9 bases lying between them. The genes are TRBV7-9 and TRBJ2-7; no reliable D call. The receptor was isolated from a woman aged 45-65 years in good health and CMV-seropositive. Input material: PBMCs. The CDR3 nucleotides are TGTGCCAGCAGCTTAGGCGGAGTCCACGAGCAGTACTTC. Its protein product is CASSLGGVHEQYF.